The clone carrying this T cell receptor (beta chain) turned up a few times. Its antigen is as yet unknown. The sequenced template was RNA, covering the TCR beta CDR3 region. HTBI-primed RT-PCR formed the first round, and a multiplex PCR formed the second. MiXCR was run by TCRdb on the multiplex PCR reads, yielding one entry per CDR3 protein. Of around 670,000 distinct CDR3 sequences listed, approximately 40% are singletons. This sample was taken from a study of Graves' ophthalmopathy and Graves' hyperthyroidism. Study observations and caveats: The model predicted progression of ophthalmopathy with a sensitivity of roughly 70%, and its specificity was about 76%.

The germline V gene has CDR1 MNHEY and CDR2 SVGAGI. This CDR3 has 15 amino acids. Deletions cut 5 bases from V and 1 base from J, with 14 bases between. Ophthalmopathy cases showed moderate-to-severe activity, scoring CAS ≥3 and NOSPECS ≥4, with duration under 3 months. Additional autoimmune diseases, uncontrolled infections, pregnancy or lactation disqualified patients. The sequenced material came from peripheral blood. V usage is TRBV6-5 and J usage is TRBJ1-1; no clear D gene. The receptor comes from an adult man with Graves' ophthalmopathy. The CDR3 DNA is TGTGCCAGCAGTGAATCAATGGGAACGAACACTGAAGCTTTCTTT. Residues: CASSESMGTNTEAFF.